These T cell receptor beta chains were read from a single sample in a study of T-cell memory formation after mild COVID-19. TCRdb re-called the 5' RACE reads with MiXCR, one entry per CDR3 protein. Among roughly 350,000 distinct CDR3 sequences listed, 21% were seen once. The material sequenced was PBMCs or a T cell subset sorted from them (not recorded which). The receptors shown here come from an adult woman who had mild COVID-19 (a few samples of this study predate the infection). Cell type and time point are not known. The conserved cysteine and the conserved F or W are not part of the CDR3 here. The D gene is left open where the match is weak.

>TRBD2|TRBV4-1|15|TRBJ2-1
ASSPVLAGDSYNEQF
>TRBD1|TRBV29-1|13|TRBJ1-2
SVWTGSQGRYGYT
>TRBD2|TRBV7-8|13|TRBJ2-5
ASSLGTSGLETQY
>-|TRBV3-1|13|TRBJ1-1
ASSPNPGVRTEAF
>-|TRBV6-2/TRBV6-3|10|TRBJ1-5
ASKDRGQPQH
>-|TRBV20-1|12|TRBJ2-3
SARRSVGTDTQY
>TRBD1|TRBV20-1|13|TRBJ1-6
SARDRTGGGSPLH
>-|TRBV9|13|TRBJ2-2
ASSVGNSGRGELF
>TRBD1|TRBV5-1|14|TRBJ2-2
ASSFRQGPAAGELF
>TRBD2|TRBV6-2/TRBV6-3|13|TRBJ2-1
ASSYLAGGDNEQF
>-|TRBV5-5|16|TRBJ1-5
ASSLVLTSGEFNQPQH
>-|TRBV4-1|13|TRBJ1-4
ASSQDGQGREKLF
>-|TRBV4-1|12|TRBJ2-7
ASSQGRPTYEQY
>TRBD2|TRBV20-1|12|TRBJ2-4
SARDTGGANIQY
>TRBD1|TRBV12-3/TRBV12-4|12|TRBJ2-5
ASSSNRGQETQY
>-|TRBV5-1|15|TRBJ2-3
ASSLEWSTSSTDTQY
>-|TRBV6-2/TRBV6-3|12|TRBJ2-7
ASSYGSSAYGQY